The present TCR beta chain was sequenced within a study of identical twins. General observations from the study: Abundant cord blood beta clonotypes carried fewer insertions; memory repertoires showed none.

All donors were healthy Caucasians. In this sample, this clonotype turned up many times. The antigen is unknown. Trimming shortened V by 6 bases and J by 2 bases, and 11 bases separated the two germline ends. CDR1 is LNHNV, CDR2 YYDKDF, per germline (reference sequence). The CDR3 runs to 13 residues. TCRdb used MiXCR to reprocess the 5' RACE reads, holding one entry per CDR3 protein. The sample carries roughly 350,000 distinct CDR3 sequences, 7% to 9.5% recorded once. The chain carries TRBV15 and TRBJ2-7; no clear D gene. Specimen: naive T cells sorted from blood. This sequence was found in a woman aged 45-59 years in good health. CDR3 bases: TGTGCCACCAGGCAGCGTAACACCTACGAGCAGTACTTC. Amino acid sequence: CATRQRNTYEQYF. Supplemented by reference TRBV15 and TRBJ2-7, the full variable domain reads DAMVIQNPRYQVTQFGKPVTLSCSQTLNHNVMYWYQQKSSQAPKLLFHYYDKDFNNEADTPDNFQSRRPNTSFCFLDIRSPGLGDTAMYLCATRQRNTYEQYFGPGTRLTVT.